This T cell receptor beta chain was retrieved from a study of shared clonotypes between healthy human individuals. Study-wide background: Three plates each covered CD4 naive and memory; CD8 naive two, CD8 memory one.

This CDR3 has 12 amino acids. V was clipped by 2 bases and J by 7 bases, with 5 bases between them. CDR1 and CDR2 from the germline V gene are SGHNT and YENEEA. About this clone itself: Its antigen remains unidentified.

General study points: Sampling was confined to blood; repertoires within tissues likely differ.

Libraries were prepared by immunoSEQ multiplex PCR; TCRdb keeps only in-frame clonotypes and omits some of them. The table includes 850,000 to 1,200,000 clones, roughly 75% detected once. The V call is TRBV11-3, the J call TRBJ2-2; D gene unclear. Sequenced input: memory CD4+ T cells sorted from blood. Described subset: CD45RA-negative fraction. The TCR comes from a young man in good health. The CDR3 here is CASSLKSGELFF. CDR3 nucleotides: TGTGCCAGCAGCTTAAAGAGCGGGGAGCTGTTTTTT.